One and the same sample provided the 21 T cell receptor beta chains below, sequenced in a study of technical replicates of blood from a few donors. Method: immunoSEQ multiplex PCR; TCRdb's copy keeps in-frame clones and lacks some. Here the sample spans around 65,000 clones, about 90% being singletons. Sequenced: PBMCs. The source is a human donor in good health. Some clones in this sample may be carry-over from other donors' samples.

This clone occurred once. This chain uses TRBV27 with TRBJ2-7; 10 bases align to TRBD2. V gave up 8 bases and J gave up 1 base; unmatched junction bases: 5. The CDR3 sequence is 14 residues long. Germline V gives CDR1 MNHEY, CDR2 SMNVEV (reference sequence). The CDR3 sequence: CASAPGLASYEQYF. In nucleotides, the CDR3 is TGTGCCAGCGCCCCGGGACTAGCGTCCTACGAGCAGTACTTC.

The DNA of the CDR3 is TGTGCCAGCAGTGGCGACAGGGGTACGGGGGCCAACGTCCTGACTTTC. This gives the protein CASSGDRGTGANVLTF. V and J are TRBV6-1 and TRBJ2-6, with 8 nucleotides matching TRBD1. CDR1 and CDR2 from the germline V gene are MNHNS and SASEGT. V dropped 4 bases and J dropped 4; count of bases not matched to a gene: 6. The CDR3 consists of 16 residues.

V and J are TRBV29-1 and TRBJ2-5; 13 bases align to TRBD2. With V trimmed by 7 bases and J by 4 bases, 3 bases remained unmatched. This CDR3 has 13 residues. In germline, CDR1 is SQVTM, CDR2 ANQGSEA. CDR3 DNA sequence: TGCAGCGGCCGGACTAGCGGGAGAGAGACCCAGTACTTC. It specifies CSGRTSGRETQYF.

This clone has only a few counts. The rearrangement joins TRBV7-9 to TRBJ2-3; 9 nucleotides align to TRBD2. The length of the CDR3 is 17 residues. Germline V gives CDR1 SEHNR, CDR2 FQNEAQ (reference sequence). V was pared by 2 bases and J by 1 base, with 7 bases of the junction left unmatched. The CDR3 here is CASSLSSGRRGTDTQYF. Written as DNA, the CDR3 is TGTGCCAGCAGCTTATCGAGCGGGAGGAGGGGCACAGATACGCAGTATTTT.

This clone was observed a few times. This chain connects TRBV10-1 to TRBJ1-3; D uncertain. Germline CDR1 reads WNHNN; CDR2 reads SYGVQD (reference sequence). CDR3 length: 15 amino acids. Deletions cut 10 bases from V and 0 bases from J, with 16 bases between. The CDR3 DNA reads TGCGCCATCCCCCGAGCGGGGAGCTCTGGAAACACCATATATTTT. Protein sequence: CAIPRAGSSGNTIYF.

This clone was counted ten times or more. The gene calls are TRBV6-4 and TRBJ2-3; TRBD1 matches at 8 bases. This CDR3 is 14 amino acids long. Unmatched junction bases numbered 3, after V lost 6 bases and J lost 1 base. Germline CDR1 is MRHNA and CDR2 is SNTAGT. CDR3 protein: CASSLTGGTDTQYF. The CDR3 DNA sequence: TGTGCCAGCAGCTTGACAGGGGGCACAGATACGCAGTATTTT.

V gene TRBV29-1 combines with J gene TRBJ2-5; possibly TRBD2 for D (7 bases). The CDR3 extends over 13 amino acids. Germline lookup yields CDR1 SQVTM and CDR2 ANQGSEA. Trimming shortened V by 8 bases and J by 4 bases, and 17 bases separated the two germline ends. CDR3: CSPRIGGAETQYF. CDR3 DNA sequence: TGCAGCCCCAGGATTGGGGGGGCAGAGACCCAGTACTTC.

The rearrangement joins TRBV5-1 to TRBJ1-1, with TRBD1 matching 7 bases. Looked up from germline, CDR1 is SGHRS and CDR2 is YFSETQ. With V trimmed by 2 bases and J by 4 bases, 5 bases remained unmatched. The CDR3 sequence is 14 residues long. The CDR3 region has the DNA TGCGCCAGCAGCTTCGAGGGGGCGGGCACTGAAGCTTTCTTT. It encodes CASSFEGAGTEAFF.

The chain links TRBV7-2 to TRBJ1-5, with D unresolved. Germline V gives CDR1 SGHTA, CDR2 FQGNSA. The CDR3 length is 15 residues. V was pared by 5 bases and J by 0 bases, with 11 bases between. DNA for the CDR3: TGTGCCAGCAGCCAAGGCCGGAGTAGCAATCAGCCCCAGCATTTT. As protein: CASSQGRSSNQPQHF.

CDR3 sequence: CASSGLGGLVTDTQYF. CDR3 DNA sequence: TGCGCCAGCAGCGGGTTAGGGGGCTTAGTCACAGATACGCAGTATTTT. The rearrangement joins TRBV5-1 to TRBJ2-3; 7 bases are a match to TRBD1. The length of the CDR3 is 16 residues. Germline lookup yields CDR1 SGHRS and CDR2 YFSETQ. Trimming removed 4 bases from V and 2 bases from J; junction bases left unmatched: 10.

The chain carries TRBV11-2 and TRBJ2-5; TRBD2 matches 10 bases. The CDR3 is 15 amino acids. The V and J ends lost 6 bases and 1 base, in that order; junction bases with no gene match: 5. Germline lookup yields CDR1 SGHAT and CDR2 FQNNGV. The CDR3 protein is CASSLASGGQETQYF. In nucleotides, the CDR3 is TGTGCCAGCAGTTTGGCTAGCGGGGGCCAAGAGACCCAGTACTTC.

The rearrangement joins TRBV25-1 to TRBJ2-5; D possibly corresponds to TRBD2 (6 bases). Per germline, CDR1 MGHDK and CDR2 SYGVNS. Deletions cut 3 bases from V and 5 bases from J, with 16 bases between. The CDR3 totals 15 residues. This CDR3 is CASSEILGGTETQYF. The CDR3, as DNA: TGTGCCAGCAGTGAGATCCTGGGGGGAACGGAGACCCAGTACTTC. Full variable domain (remainder filled in from reference TRBV25-1 and TRBJ2-5): EADIYQTPRYLVIGTGKKITLECSQTMGHDKMYWYQQDPGMELHLIHYSYGVNSTEKGDLSSESTVSRIRTEHFPLTLESARPSHTSQYLCASSEILGGTETQYFGPGTRLLVL.

The chain carries TRBV7-2 and TRBJ2-3, with TRBD2 identical over 9 bases. This CDR3 has 16 residues. V lost 3 bases and J lost 4; bases outside the gene matches: 8. Germline CDR1 reads SGHTA; CDR2 reads FQGNSA. The CDR3 reads CASSFLGGGASDTQYF. CDR3 bases: TGTGCCAGCAGCTTCCTCGGCGGGGGGGCCTCAGATACGCAGTATTTT.

The rearrangement links TRBV29-1 to TRBJ2-1, with a weak D call TRBD1 (5 bases). Germline V gene data show CDR1 as SQVTM and CDR2 as ANQGSEA. The V gene lost 5 bases and the J gene lost 7 bases, with 18 bases spanning the gap. CDR3 length: 14 residues. CDR3 nucleotides: TGCAGCGTTTTTTACGGCAGGGAAGGGAATGAGCAGTTCTTC. As protein: CSVFYGREGNEQFF.

The rearrangement links TRBV18 to TRBJ2-1; 7 bases align to TRBD2. Per the germline V gene, CDR1 is KGHSH and CDR2 is LQKENI. There are 13 residues in the CDR3. V dropped 3 bases and J dropped 10; count of bases not matched to a gene: 6. This chain's CDR3 is CASSPPWGLEQFF. CDR3 nucleotide sequence: TGTGCCAGCTCACCCCCCTGGGGACTAGAGCAGTTCTTC. Combining the CDR3 with reference TRBV18 and TRBJ2-1 gives the whole variable domain NAGVMQNPRHLVRRRGQEARLRCSPMKGHSHVYWYRQLPEEGLKFMVYLQKENIIDESGMPKERFSAEFPKEGPSILRIQQVVRGDSAAYFCASSPPWGLEQFFGPGTRLTVL.

The J gene is TRBJ1-2, the V gene TRBV7-2; D possibly corresponds to TRBD1 (6 bases). Trimming took 1 base from V and 3 from J, leaving 9 bases between them. Germline V gene data show CDR1 as SGHTA and CDR2 as FQGNSA. The CDR3 sequence is 14 residues long. The CDR3 nucleotides read TGTGCCAGCAGCTTAGTGGCAGGGGACTATGGCTACACCTTC. Its protein product is CASSLVAGDYGYTF.

This chain links TRBV10-3 with TRBJ2-7; 7 positions match TRBD1. The V gene end was trimmed by 6 bases and the J gene end by 0 bases; junction bases not matched to a gene: 2. CDR1 is ENHRY, CDR2 SYGVKD, per germline. CDR3 length: 13 residues. CDR3 loop: CAISWDSSYEQYF. CDR3 bases: TGTGCCATCAGCTGGGACAGCTCCTACGAGCAGTACTTC.

The chain has TRBV6-6 and TRBJ2-5; TRBD1 matches 11 bases. The junction had 8 bases not matched to a gene; V was cut back by 10 bases and J by 4 bases. Looked up from germline, CDR1 is MNHNY and CDR2 is SVGAGI (reference sequence). The CDR3 totals 14 residues. The CDR3 DNA follows: TGTGCCATAAGGACAGGGGGCGTGGGAGAGACCCAGTACTTC. It encodes CAIRTGGVGETQYF.

In its sample, this clone was seen once. This chain connects TRBV7-9 to TRBJ1-1, with D unclear. This CDR3 is 13 amino acids long. The V and J ends lost 2 bases and 0 bases respectively, with 4 bases between them. The V gene's germline CDR1 is SEHNR and CDR2 FQNEAQ (reference sequence). The CDR3 nucleotides are TGTGCCAGCAGCTTAAGCCTGAACACTGAAGCTTTCTTT. It translates to CASSLSLNTEAFF.

The rearrangement links TRBV6-5 to TRBJ1-2, with TRBD1 as a possible D gene (6 bases). Trimming removed 1 base at V and 8 bases at J, with 17 bases between. Germline loops: CDR1 MNHEY, CDR2 SVGAGI. CDR3 length: 15 residues. In DNA form, the CDR3 reads TGTGCCAGCAGTTACTATTCGGACAGTCGGAACGGCTACACCTTC. It specifies CASSYYSDSRNGYTF.

CDR3 sequence: CSVESGGPLTDTQYF. The DNA of the CDR3 is TGCAGCGTTGAGTCGGGAGGGCCCTTAACAGATACGCAGTATTTT. This rearrangement joins TRBV29-1 to TRBJ2-3; 8 nucleotides align to TRBD2. The CDR3 runs to 15 residues. V lost 3 bases to trimming and J lost 3 bases; unmatched junction nucleotides: 8. Germline V CDR1 and CDR2: SQVTM, ANQGSEA.